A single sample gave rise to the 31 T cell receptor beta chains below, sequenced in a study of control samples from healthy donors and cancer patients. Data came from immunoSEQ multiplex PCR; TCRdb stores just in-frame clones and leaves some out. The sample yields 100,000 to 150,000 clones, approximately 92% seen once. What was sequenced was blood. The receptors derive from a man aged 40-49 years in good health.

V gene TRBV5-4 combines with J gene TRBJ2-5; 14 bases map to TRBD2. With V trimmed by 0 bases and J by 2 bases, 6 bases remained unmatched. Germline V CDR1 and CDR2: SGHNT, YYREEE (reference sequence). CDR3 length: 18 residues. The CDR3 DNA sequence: TGTGCCAGCAGCTTGGCCGGACTAGCGGGGGGTTCACAAGAGACCCAGTACTTC. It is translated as CASSLAGLAGGSQETQYF.

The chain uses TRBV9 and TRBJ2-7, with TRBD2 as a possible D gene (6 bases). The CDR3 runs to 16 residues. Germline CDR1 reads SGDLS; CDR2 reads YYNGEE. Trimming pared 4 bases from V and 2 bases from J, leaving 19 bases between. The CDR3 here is CASSPGGRRPAYEQYF. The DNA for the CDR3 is TGTGCCAGCAGCCCCGGAGGGCGGAGACCGGCCTACGAGCAGTACTTC.

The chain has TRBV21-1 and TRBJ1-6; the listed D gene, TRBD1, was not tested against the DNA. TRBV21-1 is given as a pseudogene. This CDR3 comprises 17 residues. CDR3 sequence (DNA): TGTGCCAGCAGCGCCAAATCCTCAACAGGGGATAATTCACCCCTCCACTTT. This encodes CASSAKSSTGDNSPLHF.

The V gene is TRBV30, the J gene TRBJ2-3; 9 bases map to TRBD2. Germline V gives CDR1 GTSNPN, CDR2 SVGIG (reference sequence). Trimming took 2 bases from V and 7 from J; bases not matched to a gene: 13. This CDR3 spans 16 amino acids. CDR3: CAWSMEGGGAWNTQYF. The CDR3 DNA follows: TGTGCCTGGAGTATGGAAGGCGGGGGGGCCTGGAATACGCAGTATTTT.

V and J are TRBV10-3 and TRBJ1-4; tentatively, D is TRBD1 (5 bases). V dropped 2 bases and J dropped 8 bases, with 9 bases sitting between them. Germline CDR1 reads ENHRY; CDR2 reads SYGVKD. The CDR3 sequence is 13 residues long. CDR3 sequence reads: CAISEIEGEKLFF. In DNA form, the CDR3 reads TGTGCCATCAGTGAGATCGAGGGGGAAAAACTGTTTTTT.

The CDR3, as DNA: TGTGCCACCAGTGATCGTGGGGTTCCCAACAATGAGCAGTTCTTC. It encodes CATSDRGVPNNEQFF. V gene TRBV24-1 combines with J gene TRBJ2-1; D unresolved. The CDR3 runs 15 residues. V was shortened by 3 bases and J by 5 bases, with 13 bases between the two germline ends. CDR1 is KGHDR and CDR2 is SFDVKD in the germline V gene.

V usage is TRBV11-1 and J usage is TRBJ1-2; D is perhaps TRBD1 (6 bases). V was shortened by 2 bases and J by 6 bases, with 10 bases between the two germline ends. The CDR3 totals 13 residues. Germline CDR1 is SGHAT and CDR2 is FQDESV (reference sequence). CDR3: CASSLMAGDGYTF. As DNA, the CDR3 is TGTGCCAGCAGCTTAATGGCAGGGGATGGCTACACCTTC.

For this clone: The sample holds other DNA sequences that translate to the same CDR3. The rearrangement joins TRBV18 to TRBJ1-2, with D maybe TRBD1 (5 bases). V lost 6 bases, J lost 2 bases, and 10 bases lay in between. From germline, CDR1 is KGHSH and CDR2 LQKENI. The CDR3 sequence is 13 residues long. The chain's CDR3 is CASSAGANYGYTF. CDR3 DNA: TGTGCCAGCTCTGCTGGGGCCAACTATGGCTACACCTTC.

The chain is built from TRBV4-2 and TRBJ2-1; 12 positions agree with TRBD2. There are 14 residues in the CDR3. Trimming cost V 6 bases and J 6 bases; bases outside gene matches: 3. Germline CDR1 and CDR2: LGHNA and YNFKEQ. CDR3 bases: TGTGCCAGCAGGACTAGCGGGGGACCCAATGAGCAGTTCTTC. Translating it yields CASRTSGGPNEQFF.

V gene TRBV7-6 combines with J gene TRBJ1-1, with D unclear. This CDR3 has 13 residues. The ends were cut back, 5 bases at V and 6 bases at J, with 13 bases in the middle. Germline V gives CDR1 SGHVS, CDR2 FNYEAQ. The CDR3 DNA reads TGTGCCAGCAGCGACGCAATTTCGGCTGAAGCTTTCTTT. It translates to CASSDAISAEAFF. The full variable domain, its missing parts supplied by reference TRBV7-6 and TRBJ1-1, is GAGVSQSPRYKVTKRGQDVALRCDPISGHVSLYWYRQALGQGPEFLTYFNYEAQQDKSGLPNDRFSAERPEGSISTLTIQRTEQRDSAMYRCASSDAISAEAFFGQGTRLTVV.

In nucleotides, the CDR3 is TGTGCCAGCAGTGAGGTGCAGGGCCTCTACTACGAGCAGTACTTC. It yields the protein CASSEVQGLYYEQYF. The chain is built from TRBV2 and TRBJ2-7; weak D call: TRBD1 (5 bases). Germline assignment: CDR1 SNHLY and CDR2 FYNNEI. The CDR3 is 15 amino acids. Deletions cut 3 bases from V and 3 bases from J, with 15 bases between.

The CDR3: CAIRSGTGYGELFF. CDR3 nucleotide sequence: TGTGCCATTCGATCCGGGACAGGGTACGGGGAGCTGTTTTTT. The V gene is TRBV10-3, the J gene TRBJ2-2, with 9 bases matching TRBD1. CDR1 and CDR2 (germline): ENHRY, SYGVKD. The junction had 9 bases not matched to a gene; V was cut back by 9 bases and J by 7 bases. The CDR3 sequence is 14 residues long.

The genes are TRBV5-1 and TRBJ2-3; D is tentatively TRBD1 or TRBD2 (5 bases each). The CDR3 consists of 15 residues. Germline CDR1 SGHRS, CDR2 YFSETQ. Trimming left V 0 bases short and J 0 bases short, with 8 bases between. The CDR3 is CASSLGGKSTDTQYF. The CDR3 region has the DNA TGCGCCAGCAGCTTGGGGGGGAAGAGCACAGATACGCAGTATTTT.

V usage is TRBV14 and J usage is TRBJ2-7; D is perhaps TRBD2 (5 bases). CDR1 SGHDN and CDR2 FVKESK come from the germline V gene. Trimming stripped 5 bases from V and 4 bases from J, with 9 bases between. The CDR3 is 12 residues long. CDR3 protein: CASSVGNYEQYF. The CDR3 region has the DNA TGTGCCAGCAGCGTCGGGAATTACGAGCAGTACTTC. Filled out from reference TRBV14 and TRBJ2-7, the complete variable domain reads EAGVTQFPSHSVIEKGQTVTLRCDPISGHDNLYWYRRVMGKEIKFLLHFVKESKQDESGMPNNRFLAERTGGTYSTLKVQPAELEDSGVYFCASSVGNYEQYFGPGTRLTVT.

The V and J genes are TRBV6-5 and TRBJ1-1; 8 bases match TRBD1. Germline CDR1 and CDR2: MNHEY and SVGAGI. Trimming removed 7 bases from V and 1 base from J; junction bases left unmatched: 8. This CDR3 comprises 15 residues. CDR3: CASMIRGTGNTEAFF. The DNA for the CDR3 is TGTGCCAGCATGATACGAGGGACAGGGAACACTGAAGCTTTCTTT.

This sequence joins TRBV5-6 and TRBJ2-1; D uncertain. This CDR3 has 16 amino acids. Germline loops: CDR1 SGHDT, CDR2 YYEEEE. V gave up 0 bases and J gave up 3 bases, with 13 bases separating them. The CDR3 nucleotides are TGTGCCAGCAGCTTGGGATTCCGTCAGGACTACAATGAGCAGTTCTTC. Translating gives CASSLGFRQDYNEQFF.

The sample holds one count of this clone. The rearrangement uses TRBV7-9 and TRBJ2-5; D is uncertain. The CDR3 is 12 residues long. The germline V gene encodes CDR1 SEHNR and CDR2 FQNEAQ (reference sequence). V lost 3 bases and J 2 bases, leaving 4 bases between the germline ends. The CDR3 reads CASSFSQETQYF. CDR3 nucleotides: TGTGCCAGCAGCTTTAGTCAAGAGACCCAGTACTTC.

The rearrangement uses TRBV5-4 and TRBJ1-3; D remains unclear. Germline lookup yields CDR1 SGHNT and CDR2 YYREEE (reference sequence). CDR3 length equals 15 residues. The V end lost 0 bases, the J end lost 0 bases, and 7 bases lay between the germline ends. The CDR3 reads CASSLAGSSGNTIYF. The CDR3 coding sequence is TGTGCCAGCAGCTTGGCCGGGAGCTCTGGAAACACCATATATTTT.

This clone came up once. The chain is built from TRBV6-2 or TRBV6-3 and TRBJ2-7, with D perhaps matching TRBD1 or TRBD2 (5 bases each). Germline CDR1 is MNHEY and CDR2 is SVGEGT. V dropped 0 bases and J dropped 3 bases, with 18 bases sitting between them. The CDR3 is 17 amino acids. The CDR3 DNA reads TGTGCCAGCAGTTACTCGAGATCAGGGACCGGCGGCTACGAGCAGTACTTC. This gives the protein CASSYSRSGTGGYEQYF.

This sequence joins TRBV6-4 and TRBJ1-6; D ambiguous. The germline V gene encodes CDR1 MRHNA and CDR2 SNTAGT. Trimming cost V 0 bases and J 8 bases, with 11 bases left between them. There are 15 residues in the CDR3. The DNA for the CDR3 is TGTGCCAGCAGTGACTCCTCCCGGCGAGATTCACCCCTCCACTTT. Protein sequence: CASSDSSRRDSPLHF.

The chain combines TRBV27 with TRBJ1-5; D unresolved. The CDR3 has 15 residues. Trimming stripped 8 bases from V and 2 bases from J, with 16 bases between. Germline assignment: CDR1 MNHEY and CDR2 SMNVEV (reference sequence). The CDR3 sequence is CASGYPTERNQPQHF. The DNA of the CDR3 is TGTGCCAGCGGATACCCGACCGAGCGCAATCAGCCCCAGCATTTT.

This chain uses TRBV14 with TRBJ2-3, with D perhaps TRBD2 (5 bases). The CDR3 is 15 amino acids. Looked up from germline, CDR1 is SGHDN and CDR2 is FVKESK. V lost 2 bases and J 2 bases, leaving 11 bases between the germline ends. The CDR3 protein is CASSQRRGLTDTQYF. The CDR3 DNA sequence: TGTGCCAGCAGCCAAAGACGAGGACTCACAGATACGCAGTATTTT.

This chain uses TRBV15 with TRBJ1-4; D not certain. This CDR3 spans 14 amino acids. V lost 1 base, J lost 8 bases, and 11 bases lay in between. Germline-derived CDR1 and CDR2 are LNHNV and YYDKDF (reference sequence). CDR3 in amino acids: CATSRGGGNEKLFF. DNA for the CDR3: TGTGCCACCAGCAGAGGGGGAGGGAACGAAAAACTGTTTTTT.

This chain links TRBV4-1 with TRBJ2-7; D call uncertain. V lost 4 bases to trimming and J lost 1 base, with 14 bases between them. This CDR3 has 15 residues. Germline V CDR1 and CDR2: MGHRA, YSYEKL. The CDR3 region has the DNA TGCGCCAGCAGCCTAACGGAGACTGCATCCTACGAGCAGTACTTC. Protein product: CASSLTETASYEQYF.

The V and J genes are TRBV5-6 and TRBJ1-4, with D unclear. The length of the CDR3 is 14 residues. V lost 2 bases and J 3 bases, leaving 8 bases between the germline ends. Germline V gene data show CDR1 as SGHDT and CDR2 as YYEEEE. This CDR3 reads CASSFGRPNEKLFF. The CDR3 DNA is TGTGCCAGCAGCTTTGGGAGGCCTAATGAAAAACTGTTTTTT.

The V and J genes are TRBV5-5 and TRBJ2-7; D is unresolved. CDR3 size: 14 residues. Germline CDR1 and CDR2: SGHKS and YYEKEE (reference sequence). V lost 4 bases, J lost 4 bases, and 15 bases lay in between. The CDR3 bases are TGTGCCAGCAGCCCTACTCTTCCCACTTACGAGCAGTACTTC. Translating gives CASSPTLPTYEQYF.

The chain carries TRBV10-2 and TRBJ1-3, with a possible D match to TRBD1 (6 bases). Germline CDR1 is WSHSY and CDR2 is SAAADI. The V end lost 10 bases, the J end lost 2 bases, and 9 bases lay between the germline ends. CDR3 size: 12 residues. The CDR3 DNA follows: TGCGCCACCGGGGGGCCTGGAAACACCATATATTTT. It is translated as CATGGPGNTIYF.

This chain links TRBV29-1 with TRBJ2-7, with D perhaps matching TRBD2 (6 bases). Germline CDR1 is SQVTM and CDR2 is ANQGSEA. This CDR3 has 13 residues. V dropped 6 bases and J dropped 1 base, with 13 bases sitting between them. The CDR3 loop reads CSVLNRESYEQYF. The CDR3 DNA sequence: TGCAGCGTCCTCAACCGGGAGTCCTACGAGCAGTACTTC.

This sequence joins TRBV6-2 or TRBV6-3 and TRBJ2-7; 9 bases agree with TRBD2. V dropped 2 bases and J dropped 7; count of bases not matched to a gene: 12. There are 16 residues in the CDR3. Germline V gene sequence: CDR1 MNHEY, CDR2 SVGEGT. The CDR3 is CASSYAMVRGGWEQYF. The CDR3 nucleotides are TGTGCCAGCAGTTACGCGATGGTGCGGGGGGGCTGGGAGCAGTACTTC.

The CDR3: CASSLFGLSGEKLFF. The DNA of the CDR3 is TGTGCCAGCAGTTTATTTGGTCTCTCGGGTGAAAAACTGTTTTTT. The chain is built from TRBV27 and TRBJ1-4; D call uncertain. With 1 base removed from V and 7 bases from J, the gap between germline ends came to 13 bases. CDR3 length: 15 residues. Germline CDR1 and CDR2: MNHEY and SMNVEV (reference sequence).

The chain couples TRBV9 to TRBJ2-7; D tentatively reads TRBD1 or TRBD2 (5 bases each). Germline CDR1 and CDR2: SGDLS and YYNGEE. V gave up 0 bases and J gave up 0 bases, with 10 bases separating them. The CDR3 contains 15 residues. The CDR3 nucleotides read TGTGCCAGCAGCGTAGGACCAGGGAGCTCCTACGAGCAGTACTTC. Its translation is CASSVGPGSSYEQYF. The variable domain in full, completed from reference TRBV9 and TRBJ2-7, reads DSGVTQTPKHLITATGQRVTLRCSPRSGDLSVYWYQQSLDQGLQFLIQYYNGEERAKGNILERFSAQQFPDLHSELNLSSLELGDSALYFCASSVGPGSSYEQYFGPGTRLTVT.